The 24 T cell receptor beta chains given below trace back to one sample, sequenced in a study of cytomegalovirus exposure and HLA in healthy donors. 13 Jbeta primers and 60 Vbeta primers were used for the PCR. Sequenced by immunoSEQ multiplex PCR; TCRdb stores in-frame clones only, minus some. The top ten hold approximately 2.6% of the sample, which has about 31,000 clones, around 87% seen once. Specimen: PBMCs. The source of these receptors is a boy younger than 18 in good health and CMV-seronegative.

The V call is TRBV30, the J call TRBJ2-7; 9 bases line up with TRBD1. The CDR3 extends over 14 amino acids. Germline CDR1 GTSNPN, CDR2 SVGIG (reference sequence). The V segment lost 1 base and the J segment 4 bases; nucleotides outside the gene matches: 5. The CDR3 spells CAWSAGTGLYEQYF. In DNA form, the CDR3 reads TGTGCCTGGAGTGCCGGGACAGGGTTGTACGAGCAGTACTTC.

This clone was picked up a small number of times. CDR3 region: CASRVGTGTEKLFF. The CDR3 DNA reads TGTGCCAGCAGGGTCGGGACAGGGACTGAAAAACTGTTTTTT. The V and J genes are TRBV2 and TRBJ1-4, with 9 bases that match TRBD1. This CDR3 is built from 14 residues. Looked up from germline, CDR1 is SNHLY and CDR2 is FYNNEI. Trimming at V came to 6 bases and at J to 7 bases, leaving 6 bases not matched to a gene. Full variable domain (rest looked up from reference TRBV2 and TRBJ1-4): EPEVTQTPSHQVTQMGQEVILRCVPISNHLYFYWYRQILGQKVEFLVSFYNNEISEKSEIFDDQFSVERPDGSNFTLKIRSTKLEDSAMYFCASRVGTGTEKLFFGSGTQLSVL.

J is TRBJ2-1 and V is TRBV5-1; D might be TRBD1 (5 bases). Germline loops: CDR1 SGHRS, CDR2 YFSETQ. The V end lost 0 bases, the J end lost 4 bases, and 8 bases lay between the germline ends. There are 14 residues in the CDR3. The CDR3 spells CASSLVQAYNEQFF. CDR3 sequence (DNA): TGCGCCAGCAGCTTGGTACAGGCGTACAATGAGCAGTTCTTC.

The chain recombines TRBV7-2 with TRBJ2-3; 9 bases match TRBD2. Germline V gives CDR1 SGHTA, CDR2 FQGNSA. V was clipped by 2 bases and J by 10 bases; unmatched bases: 19. This CDR3 region has 18 residues. The CDR3 nucleotides are TGTGCCAGCAGCTTAAAGCGGCGGGGGGGCCACTTGATCTATGCGCAGTATTTT. Amino acid sequence: CASSLKRRGGHLIYAQYF. The full variable domain, its missing parts supplied by reference TRBV7-2 and TRBJ2-3, is GAGVSQSPSNKVTEKGKDVELRCDPISGHTALYWYRQSLGQGLEFLIYFQGNSAPDKSGLPSDRFSAERTGGSVSTLTIQRTQQEDSAVYLCASSLKRRGGHLIYAQYFGPGTRLTVL.

This clone appeared once. The chain employs TRBV28 and TRBJ2-3, with D possibly TRBD2 on 7 matching bases. The ends were cut back, 10 bases at V and 3 bases at J, with 17 bases in the middle. CDR3 size: 14 residues. The germline CDR1 and CDR2 sequences are MDHEN and SYDVKM. CDR3 DNA: TGTGCCACCTTGATCGGGGGGCAGACAGATACGCAGTATTTT. It encodes CATLIGGQTDTQYF.

The chain carries TRBV16 and TRBJ1-5; the D is unclear. V dropped 4 bases and J dropped 6 bases, with 7 bases sitting between them. Germline V gene data show CDR1 as KGHSY and CDR2 as FQNENV. This CDR3 is built from 12 residues. The CDR3 reads CASSPPSQPQHF. In nucleotides, the CDR3 is TGTGCCAGCAGCCCCCCCTCTCAGCCCCAGCATTTT.

The J gene is TRBJ2-5, the V gene TRBV5-6; weak D call: TRBD2 (5 bases). CDR1 is SGHDT and CDR2 is YYEEEE in the germline V gene. The germline V and J ends were trimmed by 4 bases and 0 bases, with 16 bases remaining between them. The CDR3 contains 16 residues. As DNA, the CDR3 is TGTGCCAGCAGCCCTGTAATCGGGAAGTACCAAGAGACCCAGTACTTC. This codes for CASSPVIGKYQETQYF.

This clone was detected only a few times. The CDR3 reads CASSQTGSNEKLFF. The CDR3 DNA sequence: TGTGCCAGCAGCCAGACAGGGAGTAATGAAAAACTGTTTTTT. The V call is TRBV5-4, the J call TRBJ1-4; 7 bases map to TRBD1. The J segment lost 4 bases and the V segment lost 4 bases, leaving 4 bases of the junction unmatched. Germline loops: CDR1 SGHNT, CDR2 YYREEE (reference sequence). The CDR3 spans 14 residues.

The CDR3 DNA sequence: TGCGCCAGCAGCCATACAGGGACCGCAACTAATGAAAAACTGTTTTTT. It yields the protein CASSHTGTATNEKLFF. The chain employs TRBV4-1 and TRBJ1-4, with a weak D call TRBD1 (6 bases). The V end was cut by 3 bases, the J end by 0 bases, with 11 bases between. The V gene's germline CDR1 is MGHRA and CDR2 YSYEKL. The CDR3 spans 16 residues.

This clone was seen just once. The CDR3 bases are TGTGCCAGCAGTAACGAGGGAAGCTCCTACGAGCAGTACTTC. Amino acid sequence: CASSNEGSSYEQYF. The chain couples TRBV2 to TRBJ2-7, with D maybe TRBD2 (5 bases). CDR3 length: 14 amino acids. The V end lost 5 bases, the J end lost 0 bases, and 11 bases lay between the germline ends. Looked up from germline, CDR1 is SNHLY and CDR2 is FYNNEI.

The genes are TRBV6-1 and TRBJ1-1, with D unclear. Germline values: CDR1 MNHNS, CDR2 SASEGT. The V end was cut by 6 bases, the J end by 3 bases, with 14 bases between. The CDR3 runs 14 residues. CDR3 protein: CASSFLPTDTEAFF. The CDR3 DNA reads as TGTGCCAGCAGCTTCCTTCCTACTGACACTGAAGCTTTCTTT.

The rearrangement links TRBV5-4 to TRBJ2-2, with D tentatively TRBD1 (6 bases). The CDR3 length is 15 residues. V was pared by 3 bases and J by 2 bases, with 11 bases between. CDR1 and CDR2 (germline): SGHNT, YYREEE (reference sequence). The CDR3 DNA reads as TGTGCCAGCAGCTCGTCCAGGGGTAACACCGGGGAGCTGTTTTTT. Translated, it gives CASSSSRGNTGELFF.

The V gene is TRBV4-2, the J gene TRBJ2-3, with TRBD2 identical over 11 bases. Germline V gene data show CDR1 as LGHNA and CDR2 as YNFKEQ. The V segment lost 0 bases and the J segment 2 bases; nucleotides outside the gene matches: 10. The CDR3 is 19 residues long. The DNA of the CDR3 is TGTGCCAGCAGCCAAGATCTGGGGTATAGCGGGGGGGCCACAGATACGCAGTATTTT. Protein sequence: CASSQDLGYSGGATDTQYF.

This chain uses TRBV7-9 with TRBJ2-3, with D perhaps TRBD1 (5 bases). V lost 7 bases to trimming and J lost 1 base, with 12 bases between them. Germline CDR1 is SEHNR and CDR2 is FQNEAQ (reference sequence). The CDR3 runs 14 residues. CDR3 sequence reads: CASNLTRGTDTQYF. In DNA form, the CDR3 reads TGTGCCAGCAATTTAACCAGGGGCACAGATACGCAGTATTTT.

The chain employs TRBV4-3 and TRBJ1-2; TRBD1 might be the D (5 bases). The germline V and J ends were trimmed by 0 bases and 6 bases, with 14 bases remaining between them. The germline V gene has CDR1 LGHNA and CDR2 YSLEER. There are 15 residues in the CDR3. This CDR3 reads CASSQDDGAGHGYTF. DNA for the CDR3: TGCGCCAGCAGCCAAGATGATGGGGCAGGGCATGGCTACACCTTC.

The chain joins TRBV10-3 to TRBJ2-1, with D tentatively TRBD2 (5 bases). Trimming shortened V by 1 base and J by 7 bases, and 5 bases separated the two germline ends. Germline values: CDR1 ENHRY, CDR2 SYGVKD. The length of the CDR3 is 12 residues. Here the CDR3 DNA reads TGTGCCATCAGTGAGTTAGCGAATGAGCAGTTCTTC. This encodes CAISELANEQFF.

This sequence joins TRBV27 and TRBJ1-5; D call uncertain. V was pared by 8 bases and J by 1 base, with 15 bases between. The CDR3 runs to 15 residues. Looked up from germline, CDR1 is MNHEY and CDR2 is SMNVEV (reference sequence). The CDR3: CASSEMPGSNQPQHF. In DNA form, the CDR3 reads TGTGCCAGCTCAGAGATGCCGGGGAGCAATCAGCCCCAGCATTTT.

Only a few counts were recorded for this clone. This rearrangement joins TRBV27 to TRBJ1-6; possibly TRBD1 for D (6 bases). V was trimmed by 6 bases and J by 9 bases, leaving 12 bases between them. Germline V gene lookup returns CDR1 MNHEY and CDR2 SMNVEV (reference sequence). The length of the CDR3 is 13 residues. CDR3 in amino acids: CASRQQGSSPLHF. The CDR3 DNA sequence: TGTGCCAGCAGACAACAGGGATCTTCACCCCTCCACTTT.

The chain links TRBV29-1 to TRBJ2-7, with 9 positions matching TRBD2. CDR1 is SQVTM, CDR2 ANQGSEA, per germline. CDR3 length: 14 residues. V shed 6 bases and J 2 bases; nucleotides not matched to a gene: 8. CDR3 bases: TGCAGCGTCCGCGGGGGACTAGCAGCCTACGAGCAGTACTTC. It translates to CSVRGGLAAYEQYF.

The V call is TRBV5-1, the J call TRBJ2-1; 9 bases match TRBD2. Germline CDR1 reads SGHRS; CDR2 reads YFSETQ. The CDR3 consists of 15 residues. Unmatched junction bases numbered 8, after V lost 1 base and J lost 9 bases. The CDR3 region has the DNA TGCGCCAGCAGCTTGATGTCTAGCGGGGTCGGTGAGCAGTTCTTC. Amino acid sequence: CASSLMSSGVGEQFF.

The V and J genes are TRBV5-8 and TRBJ2-5, with a tentative D call TRBD1 (6 bases). CDR1 and CDR2 from the germline V gene are SGHTS and YDEGEE. The germline V and J ends were trimmed by 4 bases and 1 base, with 11 bases remaining between them. The CDR3 has 14 amino acids. In DNA, the CDR3 is TGTGCCAGCAGCCAGGGACACACCCAAGAGACCCAGTACTTC. Its protein product is CASSQGHTQETQYF.

The chain has TRBV6-1 and TRBJ2-7, with 9 nucleotides matching TRBD1. This CDR3 contains 16 residues. The V segment lost 3 bases and the J segment 0 bases; nucleotides outside the gene matches: 6. The germline CDR1 and CDR2 sequences are MNHNS and SASEGT. The chain's CDR3 is CASSEVPDRGSYEQYF. The CDR3, as DNA: TGTGCCAGCAGTGAGGTTCCGGACAGGGGCTCCTACGAGCAGTACTTC.

V and J are TRBV4-3 and TRBJ2-7, with D possibly being TRBD2 (7 bases). CDR3 length: 14 residues. Per the germline V gene, CDR1 is LGHNA and CDR2 is YSLEER. The germline V and J ends were trimmed by 1 base and 3 bases, with 10 bases remaining between them. CDR3 amino acids: CASSQVGGDYEQYF. The CDR3 DNA reads TGCGCCAGCAGCCAAGTAGGGGGGGACTACGAGCAGTACTTC.

J is TRBJ1-2 and V is TRBV21-1; TRBD1 reflects the table's D call only, with no check against the DNA. TRBV21-1 is a pseudogene locus. The CDR3 runs 16 residues. The CDR3 nucleotides are TGTGCCAGCAGCAAGCGCCCCTCTTACAGGGACTATGGCTACACCTTC. Encoded protein: CASSKRPSYRDYGYTF.